These T cell receptor beta chains were read from a single sample in a study of response to subunit inactivated influenza vaccine. TCRdb re-analysed the RT-PCR reads in MiXCR, keeping a single row per CDR3 protein. The sample yields around 300,000 distinct CDR3 sequences, approximately 21% seen once. This specimen consisted of PBMCs from blood, obtained about 20 months after vaccination. Every receptor here comes from a man aged 45 to 70 who received an inactivated influenza vaccine. The CDR3 runs from the conserved cysteine through the conserved F or W. The D gene is left open where the match is weak. The size field is filled for only some rows; it gives once, few, many or a size class.

clone size	V gene	D gene	J gene	CDR3 DNA	CDR3 protein
-	TRBV12-3/TRBV12-4	-	TRBJ2-1	TGTGCCAGCAGTTTGAGGGTGAGGTCGGATGAGCAGTTCTTC	CASSLRVRSDEQFF
few	TRBV25-1	-	TRBJ1-1	TGTGCCAGCAGCCCCGCGATTGGGGGGCAAAGGGTGAACACTGAAGCTTTCTTT	CASSPAIGGQRVNTEAFF
-	TRBV27	-	TRBJ2-7	TGTGCCAGCAGTTTGGTTAGCGGATCCTACGAGCAGTACTTC	CASSLVSGSYEQYF
-	TRBV6-2/TRBV6-3	TRBD2	TRBJ2-1	TGTGCCACCCTAGCGGGAGGGGGTGAGCAGTTCTTC	CATLAGGGEQFF
many	TRBV12-3/TRBV12-4	-	TRBJ2-1	TGTGCCAGCAGTTTCGTTTTCGGAGGCAGGGGTTATGAGCAGTTCTTC	CASSFVFGGRGYEQFF
-	TRBV2	TRBD1	TRBJ2-7	TGTGCCAGCAGGAGGGACAGTTTTTACCAGCAGTACTTC	CASRRDSFYQQYF
many	TRBV30	-	TRBJ1-2	TGTGCCTGGAGTCTAAGGGTTGATGGCTACACCTTC	CAWSLRVDGYTF
-	TRBV3-1	-	TRBJ2-2	TGTGCCAGCAGCCCCCCAAAGTGGGGGGAGCTGTTTTTT	CASSPPKWGELFF
few	TRBV4-2	-	TRBJ1-3	TGTGCCAGCAGCCAAGCGGGCGTCGGCACCATATATTTT	CASSQAGVGTIYF
-	TRBV7-2	-	TRBJ2-7	TGTGCCAGCAGCTTCCCGGGGGTGAAGCAGTACTTC	CASSFPGVKQYF
few	TRBV7-7	-	TRBJ1-1	TGTGCTAGCAGCTTAGGACCAGAACGGGGGGACACTGAAGCTTTCTTT	CASSLGPERGDTEAFF
-	TRBV4-3	-	TRBJ2-7	TGCGCCAGCAGCCAATTCCTGACGGACACCTACGAGCAGTACTTC	CASSQFLTDTYEQYF
-	TRBV7-3	-	TRBJ2-5	TGTGCCAGCAGCTTAAAGGGTCGGGAGACCCAGTACTTC	CASSLKGRETQYF
few	TRBV6-2/TRBV6-3	TRBD1	TRBJ1-2	TGTGCCAGCAGTTCTCGGGACAGACCCCTTCTTGGCTACACCTTC	CASSSRDRPLLGYTF
few	TRBV6-5	TRBD2	TRBJ2-3	TGTGCCAGCAGTTACCGGACTAGCGGGTACACAGATACGCAGTATTTT	CASSYRTSGYTDTQYF
-	TRBV4-3	-	TRBJ2-5	TGCGCCAGCAGCCAAGTCCGCGGGCCTAGGGGGGAGACCCAGTACTTC	CASSQVRGPRGETQYF
few	TRBV27	-	TRBJ2-2	TGTGCCAGCAGTTTAGACGGGAGAGGGACCGGGGAGCTGTTTTTT	CASSLDGRGTGELFF
few	TRBV4-1	TRBD2	TRBJ2-3	TGCGCCAGCAGCCACCTAGCGGGGGTTGGGGATACGCAGTATTTT	CASSHLAGVGDTQYF
few	TRBV12-3/TRBV12-4	TRBD1	TRBJ1-1	TGTGCCAGCAGAATGACAGGGGGAAAGAACACTGAAGCTTTCTTT	CASRMTGGKNTEAFF
-	TRBV19	-	TRBJ2-1	TGTGCCAGTAGTGAGCGGAGCTGGAATGAGCAGTTCTTC	CASSERSWNEQFF
few	TRBV20-1	TRBD1	TRBJ2-5	TGCAGTGCTAGAGGGGACAGACAAGAGACCCAGTACTTC	CSARGDRQETQYF
-	TRBV6-2/TRBV6-3	-	TRBJ1-5	TGTGCCAGCAGTTACTCCGCCAGGCCCTCGAATCAGCCCCAGCATTTT	CASSYSARPSNQPQHF
many	TRBV7-8	TRBD1	TRBJ1-1	TGTGCCAGCAGCTACTCGGGACAGGGGAAGGGGAACACTGAAGCTTTCTTT	CASSYSGQGKGNTEAFF
-	TRBV4-1	-	TRBJ1-1	TGCGCCAGCAGCCAAGGGGGGGAATGGAACACTGAAGCTTTCTTT	CASSQGGEWNTEAFF
-	TRBV3-1	-	TRBJ1-2	TGTGCCAGCAGCCAAGATCGGGGCACCCAGGGTTATGGCTACACCTTC	CASSQDRGTQGYGYTF
few	TRBV12-3/TRBV12-4	TRBD1	TRBJ2-7	TGTGCCAGCAGTTTAGCCCAGCTGGGACAGGGGCAGACCTACGAGCAGTACTTC	CASSLAQLGQGQTYEQYF
few	TRBV29-1	TRBD1	TRBJ1-2	TGCAGCGTTGGGGGGACAGGGGGACGTACAGGCTACACCTTC	CSVGGTGGRTGYTF
once	TRBV6-4	-	TRBJ2-3	TGTGCCAGCAGTGAAGGCTACTCCAGCACAGATACGCAGTATTTT	CASSEGYSSTDTQYF
few	TRBV28	-	TRBJ1-5	TGTGCCAGCAGTTTAACACAGGGTGGTATGAGGGCTCAGCCCCAGCATTTT	CASSLTQGGMRAQPQHF
-	TRBV25-1	-	TRBJ2-5	TGTGCCAGCAGCGGGGAAGAGACCCAGTACTTC	CASSGEETQYF
-	TRBV30	-	TRBJ1-6	TGTGCCTGGAGTGCGCAGGGCCTCTATAATTCAACCCTCCACTTT	CAWSAQGLYNSTLHF
few	TRBV27	-	TRBJ2-5	TGTGCCAGCAGTATAGGGGAACAAGAGACCCAGTACTTC	CASSIGEQETQYF
-	TRBV6-2/TRBV6-3	TRBD1	TRBJ1-5	TGTGCCAGCAGTTACGATGGACAGGCTTACAGCAATCAGCCCCAGCATTTT	CASSYDGQAYSNQPQHF
many	TRBV4-1	-	TRBJ1-4	TGCGCCAGCAGCAAGAGAGGCCAGGGTTATGAAAAACTGTTTTTT	CASSKRGQGYEKLFF
few	TRBV2	-	TRBJ1-1	TGTGCCAGCAGTGAGGTACAGGCGAGCCGAGCTGAAGCTTTCTTT	CASSEVQASRAEAFF
few	TRBV6-1	-	TRBJ1-2	TGTGCCAGCAGGGAAACAACGGGCGGACGCTATGGCTACACCTTC	CASRETTGGRYGYTF
many	TRBV21-1	-	TRBJ2-3	TGTGCCAGCAGCATCCCGGGACAGAGAGCCACAGATACGCAGTATTTT	CASSIPGQRATDTQYF
-	TRBV20-1	TRBD1	TRBJ2-3	TGCAGTGCTAACTCCCGGACAGGGACAGATACGCAGTATTTT	CSANSRTGTDTQYF
-	TRBV20-1	TRBD1	TRBJ1-5	TGCAGTGCTAGAGAAGGAGGGACAGGGCATCAGCCCCAGCATTTT	CSAREGGTGHQPQHF
-	TRBV6-6	-	TRBJ1-5	TGTGCCAGCAGTGGATCGGGCAATCAGCCCCAGCATTTT	CASSGSGNQPQHF
many	TRBV12-3/TRBV12-4	TRBD1	TRBJ1-5	TGTGCCAGCAGACGGGACAGGGGCTCGAATCAGCCCCAGCATTTT	CASRRDRGSNQPQHF
-	TRBV5-1	TRBD1	TRBJ2-2	TGCGCCAGCAGCTTACAGGGGGCCCGTGTCGGGGAGCTGTTTTTT	CASSLQGARVGELFF
-	TRBV5-4	TRBD1	TRBJ1-2	TGTGCCAGCAGCCAACCGTCCGGGACAGGGGGAGACTATGGCTACACCTTC	CASSQPSGTGGDYGYTF
-	TRBV18	-	TRBJ2-2	TGTGCCAGCTCACCACAGGGGGCGAACACCGGGGAGCTGTTTTTT	CASSPQGANTGELFF
-	TRBV7-9	-	TRBJ1-4	TGTGCCAGCAGCTTTTGGGCAACTAATGAAAAACTGTTTTTT	CASSFWATNEKLFF
-	TRBV12-3/TRBV12-4	TRBD1	TRBJ2-7	TGTGCCAGCAGGGGCCAACAGGGGGGTGTATCCTACGAGCAGTACTTC	CASRGQQGGVSYEQYF
-	TRBV7-2	-	TRBJ1-1	TGTGCCAGCAGCGTAGACAGAGCGAACACTGAAGCTTTCTTT	CASSVDRANTEAFF
-	TRBV18	-	TRBJ1-2	TGTGCCAGCTCCGTGAGCCAGGCCGCTGACACCTACACCTTC	CASSVSQAADTYTF
-	TRBV6-2/TRBV6-3	-	TRBJ1-2	TGTGCCAGCAGTTACTGGGACGGCTATGGCTACACCTTC	CASSYWDGYGYTF
-	TRBV6-5	-	TRBJ2-2	TGTGCCAGCAGTTACTCGTTCACTCCCGGCGGGGAGCTGTTTTTT	CASSYSFTPGGELFF
-	TRBV12-3/TRBV12-4	-	TRBJ1-5	TGTGCCAGCAGTTTTCGTCAAATTGGGAGCAATCAGCCCCTGCATTTT	CASSFRQIGSNQPLHF
few	TRBV7-2	-	TRBJ1-5	TGTGCCAGCAGCTTAGAATGGAATCAGCCCCAGCATTTT	CASSLEWNQPQHF
few	TRBV19	TRBD1	TRBJ1-1	TGTGCCAGTAGTATCTTGACAGGGGGCACTGAAGCTTTCTTT	CASSILTGGTEAFF